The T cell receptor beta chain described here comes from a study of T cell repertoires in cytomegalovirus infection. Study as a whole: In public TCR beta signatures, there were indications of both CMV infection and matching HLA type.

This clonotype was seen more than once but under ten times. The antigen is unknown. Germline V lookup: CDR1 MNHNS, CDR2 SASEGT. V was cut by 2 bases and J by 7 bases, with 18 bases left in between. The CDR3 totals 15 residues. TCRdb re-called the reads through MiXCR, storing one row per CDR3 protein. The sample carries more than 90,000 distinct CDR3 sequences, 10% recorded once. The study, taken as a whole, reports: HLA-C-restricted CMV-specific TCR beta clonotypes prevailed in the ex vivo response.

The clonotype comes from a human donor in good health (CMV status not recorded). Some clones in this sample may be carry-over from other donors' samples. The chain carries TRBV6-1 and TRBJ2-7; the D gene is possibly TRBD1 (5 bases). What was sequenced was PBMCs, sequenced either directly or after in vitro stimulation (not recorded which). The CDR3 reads CASSETPNRGNEQYF. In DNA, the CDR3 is TGTGCCAGCAGTGAAACCCCCAATAGGGGTAATGAGCAGTACTTC.